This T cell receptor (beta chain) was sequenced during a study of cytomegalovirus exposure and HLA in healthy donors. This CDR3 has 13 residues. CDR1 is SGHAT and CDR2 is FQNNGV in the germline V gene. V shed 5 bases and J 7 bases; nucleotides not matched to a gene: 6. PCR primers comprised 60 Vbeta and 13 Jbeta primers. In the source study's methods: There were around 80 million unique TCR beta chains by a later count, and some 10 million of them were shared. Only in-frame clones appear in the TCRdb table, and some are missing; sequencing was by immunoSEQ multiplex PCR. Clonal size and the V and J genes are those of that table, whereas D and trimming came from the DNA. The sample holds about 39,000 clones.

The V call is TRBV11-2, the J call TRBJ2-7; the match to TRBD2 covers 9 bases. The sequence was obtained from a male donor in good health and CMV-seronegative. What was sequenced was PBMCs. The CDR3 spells CASSPSLAGEQYF. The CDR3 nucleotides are TGTGCCAGCAGCCCTTCCCTAGCGGGGGAGCAGTACTTC.